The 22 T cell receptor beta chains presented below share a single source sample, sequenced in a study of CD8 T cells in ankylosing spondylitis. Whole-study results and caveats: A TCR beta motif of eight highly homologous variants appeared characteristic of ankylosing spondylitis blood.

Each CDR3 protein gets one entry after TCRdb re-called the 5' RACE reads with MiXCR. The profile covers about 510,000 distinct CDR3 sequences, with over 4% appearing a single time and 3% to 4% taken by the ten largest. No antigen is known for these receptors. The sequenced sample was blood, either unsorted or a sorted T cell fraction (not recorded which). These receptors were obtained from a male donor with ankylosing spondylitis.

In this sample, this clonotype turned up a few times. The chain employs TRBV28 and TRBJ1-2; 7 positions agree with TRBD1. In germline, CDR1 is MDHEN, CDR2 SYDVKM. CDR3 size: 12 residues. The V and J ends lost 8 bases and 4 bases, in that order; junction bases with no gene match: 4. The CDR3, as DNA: TGTGCCAGCCGGGACAGCCCCTATGGCTACACCTTC. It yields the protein CASRDSPYGYTF.

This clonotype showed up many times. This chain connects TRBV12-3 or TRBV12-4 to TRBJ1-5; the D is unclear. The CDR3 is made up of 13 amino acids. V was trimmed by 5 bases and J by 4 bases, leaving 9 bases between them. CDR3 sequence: CASSLNTNQPQHF. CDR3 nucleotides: TGTGCCAGCAGTCTTAACACAAATCAGCCCCAGCATTTT.

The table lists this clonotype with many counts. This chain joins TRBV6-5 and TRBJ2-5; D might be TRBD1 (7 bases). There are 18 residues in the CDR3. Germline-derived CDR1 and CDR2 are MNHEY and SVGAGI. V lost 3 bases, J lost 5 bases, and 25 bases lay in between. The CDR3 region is CASSYRTGGQTFEETQYF. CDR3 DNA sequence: TGTGCCAGCAGTTATAGGACCGGGGGACAGACGTTTGAGGAGACCCAGTACTTC.

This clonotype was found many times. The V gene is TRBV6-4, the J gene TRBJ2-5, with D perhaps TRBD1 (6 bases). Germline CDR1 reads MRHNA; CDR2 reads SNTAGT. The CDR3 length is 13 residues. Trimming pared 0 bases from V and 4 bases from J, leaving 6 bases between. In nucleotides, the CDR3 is TGTGCCAGCAGTGACTCGACAGGAGAGACCCAGTACTTC. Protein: CASSDSTGETQYF.

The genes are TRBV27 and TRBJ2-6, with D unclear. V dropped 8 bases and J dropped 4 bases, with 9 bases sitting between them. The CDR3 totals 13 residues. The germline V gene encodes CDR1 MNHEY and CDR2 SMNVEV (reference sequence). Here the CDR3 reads CASARRGANVLTF. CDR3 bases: TGTGCCAGCGCTCGACGCGGGGCCAACGTCCTGACTTTC.

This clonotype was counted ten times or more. CDR3 loop: CSARSGTNTGELFF. In DNA form, the CDR3 reads TGCAGTGCTAGAAGCGGGACGAACACCGGGGAGCTGTTTTTT. The gene calls are TRBV20-1 and TRBJ2-2; 7 bases align to TRBD2. The CDR3 covers 14 residues. Losses at the gene ends were 2 bases for V and 0 bases for J; bases not matched to a gene: 0. Germline-derived CDR1 and CDR2 are DFQATT and SNEGSKA (reference sequence).

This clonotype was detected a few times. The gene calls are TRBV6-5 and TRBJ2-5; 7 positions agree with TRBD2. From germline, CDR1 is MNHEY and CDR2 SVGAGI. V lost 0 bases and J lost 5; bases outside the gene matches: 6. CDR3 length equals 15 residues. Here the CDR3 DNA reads TGTGCCAGCAGTTACTCTGCGGGAGTGAGGGAGACCCAGTACTTC. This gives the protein CASSYSAGVRETQYF.

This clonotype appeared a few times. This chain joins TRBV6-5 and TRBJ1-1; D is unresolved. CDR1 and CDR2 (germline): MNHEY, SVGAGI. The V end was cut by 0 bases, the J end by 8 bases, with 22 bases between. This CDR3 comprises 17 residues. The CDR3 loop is CASSYSISRGIRSEAFF. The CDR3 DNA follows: TGTGCCAGCAGTTACTCGATATCCCGAGGAATAAGGTCAGAAGCTTTCTTT.

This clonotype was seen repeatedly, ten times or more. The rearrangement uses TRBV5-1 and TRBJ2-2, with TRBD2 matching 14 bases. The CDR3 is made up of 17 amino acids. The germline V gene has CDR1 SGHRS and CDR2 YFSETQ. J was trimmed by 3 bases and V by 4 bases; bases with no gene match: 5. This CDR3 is CASSIGTSGRYTGELFF. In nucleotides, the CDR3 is TGCGCCAGCAGCATAGGGACTAGCGGGAGATACACCGGGGAGCTGTTTTTT. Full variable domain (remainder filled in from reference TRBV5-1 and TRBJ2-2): KAGVTQTPRYLIKTRGQQVTLSCSPISGHRSVSWYQQTPGQGLQFLFEYFSETQRNKGNFPGRFSGRQFSNSRSEMNVSTLELGDSALYLCASSIGTSGRYTGELFFGEGSRLTVL.

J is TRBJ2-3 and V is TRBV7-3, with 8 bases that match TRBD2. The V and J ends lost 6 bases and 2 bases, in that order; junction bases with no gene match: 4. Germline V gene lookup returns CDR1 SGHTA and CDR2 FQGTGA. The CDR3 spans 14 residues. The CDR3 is CASSGRGDTDTQYF. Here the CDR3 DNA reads TGTGCCAGCAGTGGGCGGGGGGACACAGATACGCAGTATTTT.

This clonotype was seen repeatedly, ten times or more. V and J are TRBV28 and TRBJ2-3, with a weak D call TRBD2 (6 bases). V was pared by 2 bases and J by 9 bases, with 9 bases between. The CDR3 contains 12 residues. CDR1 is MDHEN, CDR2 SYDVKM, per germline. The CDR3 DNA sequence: TGTGCCAGCAGTTTACTTGGGAGGACGCAGTATTTT. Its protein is CASSLLGRTQYF.

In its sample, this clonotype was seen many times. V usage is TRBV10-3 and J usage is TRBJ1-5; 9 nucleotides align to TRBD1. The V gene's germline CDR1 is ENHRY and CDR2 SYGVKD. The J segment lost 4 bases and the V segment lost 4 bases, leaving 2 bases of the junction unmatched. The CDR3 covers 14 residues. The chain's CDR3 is CAISAGTGNQPQHF. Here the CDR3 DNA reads TGTGCCATCAGTGCCGGGACAGGGAATCAGCCCCAGCATTTT.

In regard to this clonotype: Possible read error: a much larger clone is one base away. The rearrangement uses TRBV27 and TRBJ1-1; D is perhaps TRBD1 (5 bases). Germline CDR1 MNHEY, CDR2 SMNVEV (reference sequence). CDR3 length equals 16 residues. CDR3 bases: TGTGCCAGCAGTTTTACGGGGGAGGGGTTGAACACTAAAGCTTTCTTT. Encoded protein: CASSFTGEGLNTKAFF.

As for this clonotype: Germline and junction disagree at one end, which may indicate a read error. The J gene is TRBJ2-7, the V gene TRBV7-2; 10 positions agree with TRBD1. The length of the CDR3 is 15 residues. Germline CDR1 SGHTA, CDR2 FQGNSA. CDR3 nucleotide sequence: TGTGCCAGCAGCTCTTCCTGGGGACAGGGGTTCGAGCAGCACTTC. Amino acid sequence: CASSSSWGQGFEQHF.

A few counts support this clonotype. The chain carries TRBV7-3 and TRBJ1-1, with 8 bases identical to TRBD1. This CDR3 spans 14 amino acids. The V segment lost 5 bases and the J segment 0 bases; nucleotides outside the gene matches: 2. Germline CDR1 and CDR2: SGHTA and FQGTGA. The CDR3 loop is CASSKQGVNTEAFF. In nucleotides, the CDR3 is TGTGCCAGCAGCAAACAGGGGGTGAACACTGAAGCTTTCTTT.

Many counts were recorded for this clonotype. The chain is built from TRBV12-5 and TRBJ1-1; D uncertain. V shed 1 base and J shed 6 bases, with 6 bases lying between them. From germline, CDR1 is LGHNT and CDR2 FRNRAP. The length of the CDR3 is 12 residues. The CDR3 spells CASGLDLSEAFF. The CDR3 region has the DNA TGTGCTAGTGGTTTGGACTTATCTGAAGCTTTCTTT. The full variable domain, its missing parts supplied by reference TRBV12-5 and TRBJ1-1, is DARVTQTPRHKVTEMGQEVTMRCQPILGHNTVFWYRQTMMQGLELLAYFRNRAPLDDSGMPKDRFSAEMPDATLATLKIQPSEPRDSAVYFCASGLDLSEAFFGQGTRLTVV.

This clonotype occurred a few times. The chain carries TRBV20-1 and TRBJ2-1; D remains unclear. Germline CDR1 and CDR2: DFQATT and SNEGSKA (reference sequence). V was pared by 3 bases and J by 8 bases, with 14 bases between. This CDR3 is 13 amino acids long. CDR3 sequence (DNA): TGCAGTGCTAGTAGACCCCAGATCGATGAGCAGTTCTTC. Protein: CSASRPQIDEQFF.

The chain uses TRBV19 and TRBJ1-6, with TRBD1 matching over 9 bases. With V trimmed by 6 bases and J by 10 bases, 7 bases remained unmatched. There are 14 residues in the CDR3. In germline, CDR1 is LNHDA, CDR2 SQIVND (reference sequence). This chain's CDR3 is CASRKGQGRSPLHF. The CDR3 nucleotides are TGTGCCAGTAGGAAGGGACAGGGACGGTCACCCCTCCACTTT.

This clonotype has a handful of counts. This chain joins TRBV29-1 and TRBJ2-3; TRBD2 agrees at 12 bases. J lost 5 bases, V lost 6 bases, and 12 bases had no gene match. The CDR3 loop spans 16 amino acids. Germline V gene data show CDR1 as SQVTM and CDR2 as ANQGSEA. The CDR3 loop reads CSVRRQLAGGRDTQYF. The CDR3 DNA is TGCAGCGTCCGCAGGCAGCTAGCGGGAGGGAGAGATACGCAGTATTTT.

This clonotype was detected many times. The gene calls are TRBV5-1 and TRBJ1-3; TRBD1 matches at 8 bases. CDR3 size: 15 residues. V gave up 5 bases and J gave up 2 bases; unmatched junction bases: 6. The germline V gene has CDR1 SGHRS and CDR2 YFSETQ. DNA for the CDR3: TGCGCCAGCAGTTCGACAGGGGCGCCTGGAAACACCATATATTTT. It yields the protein CASSSTGAPGNTIYF.

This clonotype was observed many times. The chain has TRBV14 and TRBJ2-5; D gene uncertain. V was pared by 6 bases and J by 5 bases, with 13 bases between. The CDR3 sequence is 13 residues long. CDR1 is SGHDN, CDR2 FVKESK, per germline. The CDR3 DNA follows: TGTGCCAGCAGTGGGCGGCCTAGGGAGACCCAGTACTTC. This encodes CASSGRPRETQYF.

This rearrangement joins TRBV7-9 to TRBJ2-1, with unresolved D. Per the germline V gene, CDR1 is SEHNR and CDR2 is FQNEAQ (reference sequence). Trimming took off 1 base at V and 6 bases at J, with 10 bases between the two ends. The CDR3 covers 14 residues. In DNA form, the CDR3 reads TGTGCCAGCAGCTTAGGGGTTAGTTTCAATGAGCAGTTCTTC. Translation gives CASSLGVSFNEQFF.